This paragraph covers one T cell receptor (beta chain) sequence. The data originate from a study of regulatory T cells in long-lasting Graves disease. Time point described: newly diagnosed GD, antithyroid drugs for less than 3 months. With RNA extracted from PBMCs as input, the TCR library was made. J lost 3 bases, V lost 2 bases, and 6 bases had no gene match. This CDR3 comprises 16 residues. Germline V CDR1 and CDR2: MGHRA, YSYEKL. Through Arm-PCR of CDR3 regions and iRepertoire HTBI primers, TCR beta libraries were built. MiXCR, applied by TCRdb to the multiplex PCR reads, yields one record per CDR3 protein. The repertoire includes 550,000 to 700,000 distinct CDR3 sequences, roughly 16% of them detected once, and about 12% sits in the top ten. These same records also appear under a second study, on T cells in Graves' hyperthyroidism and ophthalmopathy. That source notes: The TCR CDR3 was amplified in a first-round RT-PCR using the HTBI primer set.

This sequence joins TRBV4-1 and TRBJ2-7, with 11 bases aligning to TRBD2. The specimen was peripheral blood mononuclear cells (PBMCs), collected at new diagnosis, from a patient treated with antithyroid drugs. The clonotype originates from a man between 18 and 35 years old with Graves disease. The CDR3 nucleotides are TGCGCCAGCAGCCAAAAGGGACTAGCGGATGACTACGAGCAGTACTTC. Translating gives CASSQKGLADDYEQYF.